Below are 24 T cell receptor beta chains sequenced from a single sample in a study of T-cell memory formation after mild COVID-19. TCRdb analysed the 5' RACE reads with MiXCR anew, one entry per CDR3 protein. In the table there are 200,000 to 250,000 distinct CDR3 sequences, 7.5% to 10% of which are singletons. Sequencing used PBMCs or a T cell subset sorted from them (not recorded which). The receptors here all came from a young man who had mild COVID-19 (a few samples of this study predate the infection). Cell type and time point are not known.

This clonotype was observed a handful of times. The chain joins TRBV29-1 to TRBJ1-1; D possibly corresponds to TRBD1 (5 bases). Trimming took off 7 bases at V and 8 bases at J, with 20 bases between the two ends. Germline V gene sequence: CDR1 SQVTM, CDR2 ANQGSEA. The CDR3 has 13 amino acids. The DNA of the CDR3 is TGCAGCGAGAAACCCGGGACCCGAGTAGAAGCTTTCTTT. It encodes CSEKPGTRVEAFF.

This clonotype has at least ten counts. The rearrangement uses TRBV7-2 and TRBJ2-5; possible D gene TRBD2, 5 bases. Between the trimmed V and J ends, which lost 2 bases and 0 bases, there was a span of 7 bases. The CDR3 totals 14 residues. Germline CDR1 reads SGHTA; CDR2 reads FQGNSA. In nucleotides, the CDR3 is TGTGCCAGCAGCTTACAAGCGGACCAAGAGACCCAGTACTTC. Translated: CASSLQADQETQYF.

The chain has TRBV3-1 and TRBJ2-6; no reliable D call. Germline CDR1 and CDR2: LGHDT and YNNKEL (reference sequence). V shed 8 bases and J shed 2 bases, with 10 bases lying between them. The CDR3 runs 14 residues. The CDR3 is CASSDNAGANVLTF. The DNA for the CDR3 is TGTGCCAGCTCGGATAACGCTGGGGCCAACGTCCTGACTTTC.

This clonotype was recorded at least ten times. This rearrangement joins TRBV5-1 to TRBJ2-5, with TRBD2 matching 9 bases. The CDR3 loop spans 17 amino acids. Per the germline V gene, CDR1 is SGHRS and CDR2 is YFSETQ. V lost 4 bases and J lost 4; bases outside the gene matches: 14. CDR3 loop: CASSLLGGGVGRETQYF. For the CDR3, the DNA is TGCGCCAGCAGCCTTCTGGGCGGGGGGGTCGGAAGAGAGACCCAGTACTTC.

The rearrangement links TRBV12-5 to TRBJ2-1; tentative D call: TRBD2 (6 bases). Germline assignment: CDR1 LGHNT and CDR2 FRNRAP. The ends were cut back, 5 bases at V and 6 bases at J, with 8 bases in the middle. The CDR3 contains 12 residues. CDR3 region: CASGLTSNEQFF. CDR3 DNA sequence: TGTGCTAGTGGTCTGACTAGCAATGAGCAGTTCTTC.

This clonotype was counted at least ten times. The chain links TRBV6-5 to TRBJ2-5, with D uncertain. There are 14 residues in the CDR3. V dropped 5 bases and J dropped 5 bases, with 15 bases sitting between them. Germline V lookup: CDR1 MNHEY, CDR2 SVGAGI. Written as DNA, the CDR3 is TGTGCCAGCAGTCCCCCGGCCCTTCCCGAGACCCAGTACTTC. Translated, it gives CASSPPALPETQYF.

This clonotype was counted between two and nine times. The rearrangement links TRBV15 to TRBJ1-1, with 7 positions matching TRBD1. The trim removed 1 base at V and 5 bases at J, leaving 7 bases unmatched. Germline values: CDR1 LNHNV, CDR2 YYDKDF (reference sequence). This CDR3 contains 15 residues. This CDR3 is CATSRVPTGRTEAFF. DNA for the CDR3: TGTGCCACCAGCAGAGTTCCGACAGGGCGTACTGAAGCTTTCTTT.

This sequence joins TRBV7-2 and TRBJ2-1, with D possibly called TRBD1 or TRBD2 (5 bases each). This CDR3 spans 15 amino acids. In germline, CDR1 is SGHTA, CDR2 FQGNSA. V lost 2 bases and J 7 bases, leaving 15 bases between the germline ends. The CDR3 here is CASSLSGRQSNEQFF. CDR3 DNA sequence: TGTGCCAGCAGCTTATCGGGGCGGCAGAGTAATGAGCAGTTCTTC.

The chain employs TRBV2 and TRBJ2-2; TRBD1 matches 8 bases. This CDR3 is built from 15 residues. V shed 5 bases and J 4 bases; nucleotides not matched to a gene: 6. CDR1 is SNHLY, CDR2 FYNNEI, per germline. The CDR3 DNA is TGTGCCAGCAGTTTAGGACAGGGACCCACCGGGGAGCTGTTTTTT. Translated, it gives CASSLGQGPTGELFF.

This clonotype was found many times. The chain recombines TRBV12-3 or TRBV12-4 with TRBJ2-3, with 9 bases aligning to TRBD2. The CDR3 covers 16 residues. The trim removed 1 base at V and 6 bases at J, leaving 8 bases unmatched. The CDR3 here is CASSLDSSGATDTQYF. CDR3 sequence (DNA): TGTGCCAGCAGTTTAGATTCTAGCGGGGCAACGGATACGCAGTATTTT.

This clonotype has only a few counts. The chain is built from TRBV3-1 and TRBJ2-2, with D unresolved. Germline CDR1 LGHDT, CDR2 YNNKEL (reference sequence). This CDR3 has 14 residues. V lost 4 bases, J lost 7 bases, and 13 bases lay in between. This CDR3 is CASSPTVGRGELFF. CDR3 coding DNA: TGTGCCAGCAGCCCGACGGTTGGTCGCGGGGAGCTGTTTTTT.

The chain has TRBV7-9 and TRBJ2-3; 13 bases map to TRBD2. There are 16 residues in the CDR3. Germline V gene lookup returns CDR1 SEHNR and CDR2 FQNEAQ (reference sequence). V was pared by 1 base and J by 10 bases, with 8 bases of the junction left unmatched. The CDR3 region is CASSLGLAGGLRAQYF. The CDR3 region has the DNA TGTGCCAGCAGCTTAGGACTAGCGGGGGGACTTCGAGCGCAGTATTTT.

The V call is TRBV21-1, the J call TRBJ2-7; the listed D gene, TRBD2, was not tested against the DNA. TRBV21-1 represents a pseudogene. The CDR3 is 17 residues long. The CDR3 DNA follows: TGTGCCAGCCGCCCTAGCGGGGGGTACGATAGCTCCTACGAGCAGTACTTC. Its protein is CASRPSGGYDSSYEQYF.

The gene calls are TRBV4-3 and TRBJ2-3; D could derive from TRBD1 or TRBD2 (6 bases each). Germline loops: CDR1 LGHNA, CDR2 YSLEER. CDR3 length: 17 residues. Trimming took off 1 base at V and 0 bases at J, with 14 bases between the two ends. Here the CDR3 reads CASSQVGTGTSTDTQYF. CDR3 DNA: TGCGCCAGCAGCCAAGTGGGCACAGGGACTAGCACAGATACGCAGTATTTT.

The gene calls are TRBV5-1 and TRBJ1-6; tentatively, D is TRBD1 (6 bases). Germline-derived CDR1 and CDR2 are SGHRS and YFSETQ. Trimming took 4 bases from V and 5 from J, leaving 10 bases between them. This CDR3 has 14 residues. CDR3: CASSGGRDNSPLHF. DNA for the CDR3: TGCGCCAGCAGCGGGGGCAGGGATAATTCACCCCTCCACTTT.

In this sample, this clonotype turned up a few times. The V gene is TRBV25-1, the J gene TRBJ1-2; TRBD1 matches at 8 bases. Germline CDR1 and CDR2: MGHDK and SYGVNS. This CDR3 spans 14 amino acids. J gave up 0 bases and V 4 bases, and 1 base lay outside the gene matches. CDR3 protein: CASSAQGANYGYTF. The CDR3 DNA is TGTGCCAGCAGTGCACAGGGGGCTAACTATGGCTACACCTTC.

This clonotype was seen repeatedly, ten times or more. This chain connects TRBV5-1 to TRBJ2-3; the match to TRBD2 covers 7 bases. Germline V gene lookup returns CDR1 SGHRS and CDR2 YFSETQ. V lost 5 bases, J lost 4 bases, and 4 bases stayed unmatched. This CDR3 comprises 13 residues. The CDR3, as DNA: TGCGCCAGCAGAGGGGAGGGAGCAGATACGCAGTATTTT. Translation gives CASRGEGADTQYF.

Here the CDR3 DNA reads TGTGCCAGCAGCTTGCTACAGGGCCTCTCTGGAAACACCATATATTTT. Protein: CASSLLQGLSGNTIYF. The V gene is TRBV7-9, the J gene TRBJ1-3; tentative D call: TRBD1 (6 bases). CDR3 length equals 16 residues. V lost 3 bases, J lost 0 bases, and 12 bases lay in between. CDR1 and CDR2 from the germline V gene are SEHNR and FQNEAQ (reference sequence).

This clonotype has a count of ten or more. V and J are TRBV6-6 and TRBJ2-7, with D perhaps given as TRBD1 or TRBD2 (6 bases each). CDR1 MNHNY and CDR2 SVGAGI come from the germline V gene (reference sequence). The CDR3 sequence is 15 residues long. Trimming shortened V by 6 bases and J by 0 bases, and 15 bases separated the two germline ends. CDR3: CASSPRGRSSYEQYV. The DNA of the CDR3 is TGTGCCAGCAGCCCTAGGGGGAGGAGCTCCTACGAGCAGTACGTC.

This clonotype turned up a few times. The V and J genes are TRBV28 and TRBJ2-7; maybe TRBD1 (5 bases). CDR1 is MDHEN and CDR2 is SYDVKM in the germline V gene. Trimming cost V 3 bases and J 3 bases, with 6 bases left between them. This CDR3 is 12 amino acids long. As DNA, the CDR3 is TGTGCCAGCAGTTTCAGGGACTACGAGCAGTACGTC. This translates into CASSFRDYEQYV.

The chain uses TRBV11-2 and TRBJ2-3; no clear D gene. V was cut by 4 bases and J by 4 bases, with 15 bases left in between. Germline CDR1 and CDR2: SGHAT and FQNNGV. The CDR3 spans 15 residues. The CDR3 is CASSYDRIGSDTQYF. The CDR3 DNA is TGTGCCAGCAGCTACGACCGGATAGGCTCAGATACGCAGTATTTT.

The chain couples TRBV20-1 to TRBJ1-2; 11 positions agree with TRBD1. The CDR3 sequence is 13 residues long. V dropped 5 bases and J dropped 7; count of bases not matched to a gene: 6. Germline V lookup: CDR1 DFQATT, CDR2 SNEGSKA (reference sequence). The chain's CDR3 is CSAERDRGVGYTF. The CDR3 DNA reads as TGCAGTGCTGAGCGGGACAGGGGGGTTGGCTACACCTTC.

The chain has TRBV30 and TRBJ2-7; D unclear. The V end was cut by 4 bases, the J end by 3 bases, with 13 bases between. From germline, CDR1 is GTSNPN and CDR2 SVGIG (reference sequence). The CDR3 sequence is 13 residues long. The DNA of the CDR3 is TGTGCCTGGACCCGGCAGGTAGGCTACGAGCAGTACTTC. Its translation: CAWTRQVGYEQYF.

A few counts support this clonotype. The V gene is TRBV4-2, the J gene TRBJ2-1, with D possibly TRBD2 on 5 matching bases. V shed 4 bases and J shed 5 bases, with 18 bases lying between them. Germline V lookup: CDR1 LGHNA, CDR2 YNFKEQ. The CDR3 runs 16 residues. The CDR3 region has the DNA TGTGCCAGCAGCCGATCTGGAAGCGGTGGGGACAATGAGCAGTTCTTC. It specifies CASSRSGSGGDNEQFF.